The source of this T cell receptor (beta chain) is a study of shared clonotypes between healthy human individuals. General study results and limits: Shared clonotypes: roughly 5% naive CD4, approximately 3.4% naive CD8, over 2% memory CD4, over 0.3% memory CD8.

Everyone who donated was a Caucasian adult who lived in Nashville, Tennessee. Germline trimming cut 3 bases from V and 10 bases from J; bases unmatched to any gene: 12. CDR1 and CDR2 from the germline V gene are MDHEN and SYDVKM. This CDR3 region has 18 residues. Here immunoSEQ multiplex PCR was the method, and the copy in TCRdb shows in-frame clones only, minus some. The table lists about 670,000 clones, more than 70% of them singletons, with under 2% in the top ten. Concerning this clone itself: Its target is not known.

The rearrangement links TRBV28 to TRBJ2-1; 16 positions agree with TRBD2. Sequences were obtained from memory CD4+ T cells sorted from blood. Subset here: CD45RA-negative fraction. The clonotype comes from a woman aged 25 to 39 in good health. The CDR3 is CASSFRQGLAGGHREQFF. CDR3 nucleotide sequence: TGTGCCAGCAGTTTCCGACAGGGACTAGCGGGAGGGCATAGAGAGCAGTTCTTC.